This T cell receptor (beta chain) was recovered during a study of blood T cell repertoires in COVID-19 (TCRdb year 2020). With regard to the full study: The collaborator samples originated in the United States, Italy and Spain and spanned the acute and convalescent phases of COVID-19. Deeply sampled blood TCRbeta repertoires from subjects exposed to, actively infected with, or recovered from COVID-19 were included in the dataset. Samples came from the ongoing ImmuneRACE study (first 160 participants) plus 1,254 subjects from 6 global collaborators. A de-identified subject ID, COVID-19 status, age in years and sex were almost always included in the sample metadata. Where available, HLA class I and class II types were taken from metadata supplied by the sample provider and were not determined by assay-based typing. The prospective study material was composed of cDNA or gDNA derived from T cells, B-cell-depleted T cells, or PBMCs. The repertoires were released in a freely available public database meant as a resource for research on the immune response to SARS-CoV-2.

Trimming takes 4 bases off V and 2 bases off J; junction bases not matched to a gene: 2. Reading the germline V gene gives CDR1 MNHEY and CDR2 SVGEGT. The CDR3, cysteine through phenylalanine, is 13 amino acids long. This entry keeps only the CDR3 DNA: 39 bases, framed from base 1. Whole blood was collected in K2EDTA tubes by collaborating institutions according to the institutions' own protocols. For TCRbeta analysis, collaborator samples were shipped as frozen whole blood, as isolated PBMCs, or as DNA extracted from either sample type. Broad study findings and their caveats: The quantity of clinical and demographic metadata differed by source and by participant and was supplied without curation.

With regard to this clone: The clone's antigen remains unknown. Per-base qualities were not stored, and no clone one base away is much larger.

TCRbeta CDR3 regions were amplified from genomic DNA using the immunoSEQ Assay, a bias-controlled multiplex PCR. Per the source publication's procedure: Within the assay, amplification of reference gene primers was used to estimate how many nucleated cells each sample contained. To quantify the absolute abundance of each unique TCRbeta CDR3 rearrangement, sequence reads were collapsed and filtered. For each sample, productive Simpson clonality was calculated as the square root of Simpson's diversity index over productive rearrangements. TCRdb took this table from immuneACCESS and kept in-frame rearrangements with V and J called. Such tables lack part of the clones; where checked against another copy, unresolved V genes explain under half of the gap, and the rest is unexplained. V, J and clone size were drawn from that table, and D and trimming were deduced from the DNA. This sample gives nearly 55,000 clones in total; about 86% of them show up just once. Roughly 10% of the sample is held by the ten biggest clonotypes.

The V gene is TRBV6-2 or TRBV6-3 and the J gene is TRBJ2-7; 7 bases in between match TRBD1. Sequences were obtained from peripheral blood. The sequence was obtained from a man between 70 and 80 years old with active COVID-19. The CDR3 here reads CASSLDRAYEQYF. The bases read TGTGCCAGCAGTTTAGACAGGGCCTACGAGCAGTACTTC.